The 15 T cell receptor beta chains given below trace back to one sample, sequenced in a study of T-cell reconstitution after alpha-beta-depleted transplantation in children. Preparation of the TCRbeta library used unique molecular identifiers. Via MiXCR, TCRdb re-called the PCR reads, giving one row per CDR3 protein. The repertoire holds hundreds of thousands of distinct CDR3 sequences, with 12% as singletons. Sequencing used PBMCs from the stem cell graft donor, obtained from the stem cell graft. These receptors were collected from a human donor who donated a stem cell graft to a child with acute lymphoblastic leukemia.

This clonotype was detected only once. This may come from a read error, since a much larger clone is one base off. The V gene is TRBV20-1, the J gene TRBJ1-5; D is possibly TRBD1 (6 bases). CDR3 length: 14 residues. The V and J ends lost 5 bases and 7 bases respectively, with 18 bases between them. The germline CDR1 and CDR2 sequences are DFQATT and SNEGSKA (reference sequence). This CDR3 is CSAGRWRGEQPQHF. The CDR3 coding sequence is TGCAGTGCTGGGAGATGGAGGGGGGAACAGCCCCAGCATTTT.

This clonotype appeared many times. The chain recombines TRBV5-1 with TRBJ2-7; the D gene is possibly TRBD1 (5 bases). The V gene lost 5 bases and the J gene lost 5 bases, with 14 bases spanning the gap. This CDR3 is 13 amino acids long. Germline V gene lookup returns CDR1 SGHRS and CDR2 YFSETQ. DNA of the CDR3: TGCGCCAGCAGTGGCAATTGGGGCCACGAGCAGTACTTC. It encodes CASSGNWGHEQYF.

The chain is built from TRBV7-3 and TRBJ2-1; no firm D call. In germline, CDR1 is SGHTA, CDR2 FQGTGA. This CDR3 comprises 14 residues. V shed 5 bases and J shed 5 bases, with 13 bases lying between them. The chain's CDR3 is CASSPTALDNEQFF. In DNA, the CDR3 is TGTGCCAGCAGCCCCACGGCGCTTGACAATGAGCAGTTCTTC.

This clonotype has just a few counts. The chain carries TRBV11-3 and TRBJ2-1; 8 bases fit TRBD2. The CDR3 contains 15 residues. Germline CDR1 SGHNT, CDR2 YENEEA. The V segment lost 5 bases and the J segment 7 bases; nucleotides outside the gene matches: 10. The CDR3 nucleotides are TGTGCCAGCAGCCTTAGCGGGGCCGACAGGAATGAGCAGTTCTTC. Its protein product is CASSLSGADRNEQFF.

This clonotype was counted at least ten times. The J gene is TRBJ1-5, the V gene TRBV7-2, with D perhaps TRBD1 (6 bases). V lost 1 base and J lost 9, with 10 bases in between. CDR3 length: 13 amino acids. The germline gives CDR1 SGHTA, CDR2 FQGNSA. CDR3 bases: TGTGCCAGCAGCTTAGAGGGGGGAGGGCCCCAGCATTTT. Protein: CASSLEGGGPQHF.

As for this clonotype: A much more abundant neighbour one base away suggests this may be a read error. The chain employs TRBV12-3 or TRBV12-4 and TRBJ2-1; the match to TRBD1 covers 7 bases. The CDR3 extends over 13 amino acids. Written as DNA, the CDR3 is TGTGCCACCAGTTTTTACAGGGACAGCCTGCAGTTCTTC. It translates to CATSFYRDSLQFF.

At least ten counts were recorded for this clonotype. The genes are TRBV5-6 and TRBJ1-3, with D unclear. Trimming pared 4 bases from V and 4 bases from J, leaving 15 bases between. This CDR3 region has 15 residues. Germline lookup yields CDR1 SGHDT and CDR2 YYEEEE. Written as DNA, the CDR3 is TGTGCCAGCAGCCCACCGAGACAACCGGGAAACACCATATATTTT. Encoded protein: CASSPPRQPGNTIYF.

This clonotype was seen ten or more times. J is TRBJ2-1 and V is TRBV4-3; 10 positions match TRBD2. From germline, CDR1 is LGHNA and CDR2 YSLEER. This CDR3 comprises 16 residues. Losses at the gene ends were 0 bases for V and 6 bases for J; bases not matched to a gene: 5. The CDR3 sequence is CASSQDPSGGANEQFF. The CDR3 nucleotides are TGCGCCAGCAGCCAAGACCCAAGCGGGGGGGCCAATGAGCAGTTCTTC.

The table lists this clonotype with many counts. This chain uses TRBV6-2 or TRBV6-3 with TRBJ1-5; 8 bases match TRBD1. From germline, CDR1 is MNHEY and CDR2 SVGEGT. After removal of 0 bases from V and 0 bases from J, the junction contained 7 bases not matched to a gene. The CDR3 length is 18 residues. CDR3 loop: CASSYSGRGPYSNQPQHF. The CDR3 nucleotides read TGTGCCAGCAGTTACTCGGGCAGGGGGCCTTATAGCAATCAGCCCCAGCATTTT.

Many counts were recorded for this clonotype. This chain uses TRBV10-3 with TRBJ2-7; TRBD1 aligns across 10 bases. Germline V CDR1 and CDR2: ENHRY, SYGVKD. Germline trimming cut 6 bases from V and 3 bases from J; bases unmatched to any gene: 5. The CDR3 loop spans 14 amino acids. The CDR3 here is CAISQGTGDYEQYF. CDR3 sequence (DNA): TGTGCCATCAGCCAGGGGACAGGGGACTACGAGCAGTACTTC.

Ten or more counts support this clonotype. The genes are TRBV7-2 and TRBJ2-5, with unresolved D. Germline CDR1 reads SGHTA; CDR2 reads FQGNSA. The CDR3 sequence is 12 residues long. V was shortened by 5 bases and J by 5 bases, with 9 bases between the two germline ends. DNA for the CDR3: TGTGCCAGCAGCCCCGCACGGGAGACCCAGTACTTC. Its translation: CASSPARETQYF.

This CDR3 is CASVSGGGSTYNEQFF. The CDR3 nucleotides are TGCGCCAGCGTTTCCGGGGGCGGGAGCACCTACAATGAGCAGTTCTTC. The chain couples TRBV5-1 to TRBJ2-1; maybe TRBD2 (7 bases). CDR1 is SGHRS, CDR2 YFSETQ, per germline. V gave up 7 bases and J gave up 2 bases, with 19 bases separating them. The CDR3 sequence is 16 residues long.

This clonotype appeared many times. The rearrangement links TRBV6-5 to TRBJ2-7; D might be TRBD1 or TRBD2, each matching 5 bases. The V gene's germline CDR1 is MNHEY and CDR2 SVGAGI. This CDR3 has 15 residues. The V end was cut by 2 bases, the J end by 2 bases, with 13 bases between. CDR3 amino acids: CASSYAGTATYEQYF. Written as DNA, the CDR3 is TGTGCCAGCAGTTACGCCGGGACGGCTACCTACGAGCAGTACTTC.

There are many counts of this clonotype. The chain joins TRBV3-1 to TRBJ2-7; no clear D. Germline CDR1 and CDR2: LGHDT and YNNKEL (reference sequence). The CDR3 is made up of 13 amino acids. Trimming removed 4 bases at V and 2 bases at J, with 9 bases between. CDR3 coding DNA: TGTGCCAGCAGCCCTCCTGTACCCTACGAGCAGTACTTC. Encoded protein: CASSPPVPYEQYF.

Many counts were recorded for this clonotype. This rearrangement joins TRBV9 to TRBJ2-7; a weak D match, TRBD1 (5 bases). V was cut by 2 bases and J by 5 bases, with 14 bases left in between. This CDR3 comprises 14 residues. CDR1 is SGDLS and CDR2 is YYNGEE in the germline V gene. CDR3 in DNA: TGTGCCAGCAGCGTCGAAGTGCAGGGCAACGAGCAGTACTTC. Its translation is CASSVEVQGNEQYF. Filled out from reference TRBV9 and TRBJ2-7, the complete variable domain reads DSGVTQTPKHLITATGQRVTLRCSPRSGDLSVYWYQQSLDQGLQFLIQYYNGEERAKGNILERFSAQQFPDLHSELNLSSLELGDSALYFCASSVEVQGNEQYFGPGTRLTVT.